This entry lists 2 T cell receptor beta chains sequenced from one sample in a study of T cell clonotyping in hematopoietic cell transplantation. Clones were sequenced by immunoSEQ multiplex PCR, and TCRdb holds only the in-frame ones, with some missing. The sample holds roughly 15,000 clones, 85% to 90% seen once. The specimen was peripheral blood mononuclear cells. The receptors come from a man in his fifties or sixties in good health. Some clones in this sample may be carry-over from other donors' samples.

This CDR3 reads CASSLDSFLTYEQYF. The DNA of the CDR3 is TGTGCCAGCAGCTTAGATTCATTCCTTACCTACGAGCAGTACTTC. The J gene is TRBJ2-7, the V gene TRBV11-2; D uncertain. The germline V gene has CDR1 SGHAT and CDR2 FQNNGV. This CDR3 has 15 residues. Trimming removed 0 bases from V and 2 bases from J, with 11 bases in between.

The chain is built from TRBV6-5 and TRBJ1-4; D remains ambiguous. The V gene's germline CDR1 is MNHEY and CDR2 SVGAGI. Trimming left V 6 bases short and J 7 bases short, with 12 bases between. There are 13 residues in the CDR3. The CDR3 region has the DNA TGTGCCAGCAGCGGACGTGTTGGTGAAAAACTGTTTTTT. This encodes CASSGRVGEKLFF.